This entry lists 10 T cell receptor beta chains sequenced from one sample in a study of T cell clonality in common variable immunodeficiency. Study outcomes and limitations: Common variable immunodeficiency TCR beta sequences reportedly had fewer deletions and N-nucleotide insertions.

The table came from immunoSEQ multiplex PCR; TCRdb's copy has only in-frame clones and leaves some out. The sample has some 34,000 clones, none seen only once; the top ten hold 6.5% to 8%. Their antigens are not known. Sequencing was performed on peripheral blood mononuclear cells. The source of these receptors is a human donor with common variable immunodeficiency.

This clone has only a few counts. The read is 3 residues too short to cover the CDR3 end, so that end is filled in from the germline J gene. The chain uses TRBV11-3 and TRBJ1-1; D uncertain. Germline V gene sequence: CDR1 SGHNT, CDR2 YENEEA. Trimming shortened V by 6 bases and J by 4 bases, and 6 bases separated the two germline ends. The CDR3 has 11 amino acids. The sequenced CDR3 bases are TGTGCCAGCAGACTAACCACTGAA. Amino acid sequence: CASRLTTE. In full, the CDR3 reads CASRLTTEAFF.

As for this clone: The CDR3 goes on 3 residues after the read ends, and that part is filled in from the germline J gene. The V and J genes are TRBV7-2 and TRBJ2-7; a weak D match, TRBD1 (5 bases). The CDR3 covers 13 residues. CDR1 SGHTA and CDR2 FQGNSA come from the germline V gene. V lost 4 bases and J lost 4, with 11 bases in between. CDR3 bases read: TGTGCCAGCAGCTCCAACTCAGGGTACGAG. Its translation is CASSSNSGYE. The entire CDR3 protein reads CASSSNSGYEQYF. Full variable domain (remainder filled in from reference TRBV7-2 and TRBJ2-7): GAGVSQSPSNKVTEKGKDVELRCDPISGHTALYWYRQSLGQGLEFLIYFQGNSAPDKSGLPSDRFSAERTGGSVSTLTIQRTQQEDSAVYLCASSSNSGYEQYFGPGTRLTVT.

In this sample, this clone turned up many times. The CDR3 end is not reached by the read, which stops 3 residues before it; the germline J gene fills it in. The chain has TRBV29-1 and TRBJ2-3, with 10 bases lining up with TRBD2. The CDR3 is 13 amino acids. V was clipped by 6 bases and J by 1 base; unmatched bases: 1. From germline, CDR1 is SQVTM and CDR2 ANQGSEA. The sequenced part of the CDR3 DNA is TGCAGCGTGGGGACTAGCGGCACAGATACG. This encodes CSVGTSGTDT. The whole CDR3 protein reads CSVGTSGTDTQYF.

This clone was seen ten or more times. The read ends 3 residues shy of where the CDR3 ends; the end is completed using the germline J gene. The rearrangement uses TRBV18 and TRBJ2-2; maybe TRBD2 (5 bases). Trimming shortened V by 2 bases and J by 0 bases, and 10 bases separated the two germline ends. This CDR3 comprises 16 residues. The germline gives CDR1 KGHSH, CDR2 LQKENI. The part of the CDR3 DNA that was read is TGTGCCAGCTCACCAAGAGCGGATGCGAACACCGGGGAG. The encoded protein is CASSPRADANTGE. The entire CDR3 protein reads CASSPRADANTGELFF.

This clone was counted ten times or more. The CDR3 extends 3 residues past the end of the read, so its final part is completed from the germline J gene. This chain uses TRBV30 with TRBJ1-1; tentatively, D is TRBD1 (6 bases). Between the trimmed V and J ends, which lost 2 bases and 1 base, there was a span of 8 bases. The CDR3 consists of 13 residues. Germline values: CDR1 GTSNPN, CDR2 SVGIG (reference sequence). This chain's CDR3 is CAWSQGQNTEAFF. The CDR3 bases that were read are TGTGCCTGGAGTCAGGGACAGAACACTGAA.

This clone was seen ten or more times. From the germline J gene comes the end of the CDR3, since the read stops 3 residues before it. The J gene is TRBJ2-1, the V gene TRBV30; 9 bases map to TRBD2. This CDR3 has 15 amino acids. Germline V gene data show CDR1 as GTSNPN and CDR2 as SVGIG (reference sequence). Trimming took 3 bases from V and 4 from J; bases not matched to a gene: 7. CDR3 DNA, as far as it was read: TGTGCCTGGAGGCGGGCGGGAGGGAATTACAATGAG. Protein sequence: CAWRRAGGNYNE. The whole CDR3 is CAWRRAGGNYNEQFF.

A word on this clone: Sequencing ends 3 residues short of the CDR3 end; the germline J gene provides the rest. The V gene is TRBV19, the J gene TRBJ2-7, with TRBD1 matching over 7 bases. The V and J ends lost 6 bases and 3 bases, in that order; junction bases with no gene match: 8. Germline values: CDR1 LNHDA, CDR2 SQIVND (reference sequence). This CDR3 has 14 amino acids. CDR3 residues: CASRLTGPDYEQYF. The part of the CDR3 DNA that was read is TGTGCCAGTAGATTGACAGGGCCTGACTACGAG. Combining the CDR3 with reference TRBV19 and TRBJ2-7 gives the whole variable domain DGGITQSPKYLFRKEGQNVTLSCEQNLNHDAMYWYRQDPGQGLRLIYYSQIVNDFQKGDIAEGYSVSREKKESFPLTVTSAQKNPTAFYLCASRLTGPDYEQYFGPGTRLTVT.

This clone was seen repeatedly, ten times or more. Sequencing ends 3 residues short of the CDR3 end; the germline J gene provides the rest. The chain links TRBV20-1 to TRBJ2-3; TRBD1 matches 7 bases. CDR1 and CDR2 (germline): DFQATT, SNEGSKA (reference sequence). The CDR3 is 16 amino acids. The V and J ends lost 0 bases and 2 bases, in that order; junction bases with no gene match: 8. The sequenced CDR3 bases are TGCAGTGCTAGAGATCTCGCACAGGGGCCCACAGATACG. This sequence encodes CSARDLAQGPTDT. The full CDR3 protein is CSARDLAQGPTDTQYF.

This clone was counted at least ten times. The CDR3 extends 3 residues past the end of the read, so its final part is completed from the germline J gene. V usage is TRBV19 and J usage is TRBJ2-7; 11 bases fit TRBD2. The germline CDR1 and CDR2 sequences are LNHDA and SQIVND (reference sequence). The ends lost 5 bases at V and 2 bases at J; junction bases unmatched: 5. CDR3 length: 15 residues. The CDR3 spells CASSPRLAGPYEQYF. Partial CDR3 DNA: TGTGCCAGTAGTCCCCGACTAGCGGGACCCTACGAG.

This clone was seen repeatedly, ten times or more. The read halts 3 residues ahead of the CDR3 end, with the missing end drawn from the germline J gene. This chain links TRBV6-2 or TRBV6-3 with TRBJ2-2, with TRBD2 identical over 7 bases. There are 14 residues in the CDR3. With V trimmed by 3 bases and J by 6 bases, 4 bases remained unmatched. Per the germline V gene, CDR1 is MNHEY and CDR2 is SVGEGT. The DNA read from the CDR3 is TGTGCCAGCAGTTATGGACTAGTTCCCGGGGAG. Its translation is CASSYGLVPGE. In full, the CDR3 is CASSYGLVPGELFF.